Each of the 5 T cell receptor beta chains below was sequenced from the same sample in a study of blood T cell repertoires in COVID-19. The assay was immunoSEQ multiplex PCR, and TCRdb's table has in-frame clones only and misses some. The data show 250,000 to 300,000 clones, around four fifths seen once. The source material was PBMCs or T cells enriched from blood (not recorded which). The receptors stem from a man aged 30-40 years with acute COVID-19.

This chain joins TRBV29-1 and TRBJ2-1, with a possible D match to TRBD1 (6 bases). Germline-derived CDR1 and CDR2 are SQVTM and ANQGSEA. This CDR3 is built from 14 residues. Deletions cut 7 bases from V and 3 bases from J, with 16 bases between. The chain's CDR3 is CSAIQGVLYNEQFF. The DNA of the CDR3 is TGCAGCGCGATACAGGGCGTCCTCTACAATGAGCAGTTCTTC.

This chain joins TRBV18 and TRBJ1-2, with D perhaps TRBD1 (5 bases). Trimming left V 7 bases short and J 7 bases short, with 19 bases between. The CDR3 has 14 residues. Germline loops: CDR1 KGHSH, CDR2 LQKENI. This CDR3 reads CASFAGMGGSGYTF. CDR3 in DNA: TGTGCCAGCTTTGCTGGTATGGGGGGTTCTGGCTACACCTTC.

This chain joins TRBV6-5 and TRBJ2-5; TRBD2 is a possible D gene (5 bases). Germline CDR1 is MNHEY and CDR2 is SVGAGI. V lost 4 bases, J lost 8 bases, and 20 bases lay in between. The CDR3 runs to 15 residues. The CDR3 region is CASSSTSGRVRTQYF. The CDR3 DNA follows: TGTGCCAGCAGTTCCACTAGTGGAAGGGTACGAACCCAGTACTTC.

V usage is TRBV10-3 and J usage is TRBJ2-1; the match to TRBD2 covers 11 bases. This CDR3 comprises 16 residues. Trimming took 2 bases from V and 4 from J; bases not matched to a gene: 4. CDR1 is ENHRY and CDR2 is SYGVKD in the germline V gene. CDR3 bases: TGTGCCATCAGTGAGGAGACTAGCGGGACATACAATGAGCAGTTCTTC. This sequence encodes CAISEETSGTYNEQFF.

The gene calls are TRBV19 and TRBJ2-2; tentative D call: TRBD1 (5 bases). Germline lookup yields CDR1 LNHDA and CDR2 SQIVND (reference sequence). Deletions cut 0 bases from V and 5 bases from J, with 10 bases between. The CDR3 consists of 15 residues. DNA for the CDR3: TGTGCCAGTAGTATAGATGGGGCAGGGACCGGGGAGCTGTTTTTT. Translated, it gives CASSIDGAGTGELFF.